This passage covers 16 T cell receptor beta chains from one sample sequenced in a study of T cells after yellow fever vaccination. Each CDR3 protein gets one entry after TCRdb re-called the 5' RACE reads with MiXCR. The repertoire holds about 29,000 distinct CDR3 sequences, with about 5% as singletons. Sequencing was performed on CD8+ T cells sorted from PBMCs, taken 10 days after the yellow fever booster vaccination. The receptors were gathered from a man younger than 40 who received the YFV17D yellow fever vaccine.

This clonotype was seen many times. The chain has TRBV6-1 and TRBJ2-1, with unresolved D. Germline CDR1 MNHNS, CDR2 SASEGT. The CDR3 is 12 residues long. V lost 2 bases to trimming and J lost 7 bases, with 6 bases between them. The CDR3 loop reads CASSELGNEQFF. The CDR3 DNA sequence: TGTGCCAGCAGTGAACTCGGGAATGAGCAGTTCTTC.

This clonotype was seen at least ten times. The chain employs TRBV6-2 or TRBV6-3 and TRBJ2-7; D may correspond to TRBD1 or TRBD2 (5 bases each). The length of the CDR3 is 16 residues. Germline values: CDR1 MNHEY, CDR2 SVGEGT. Trimming cost V 6 bases and J 0 bases, with 18 bases left between them. CDR3: CASSFTLGESSYEQYF. The DNA of the CDR3 is TGTGCCAGCAGCTTTACTCTGGGGGAGAGCTCCTACGAGCAGTACTTC.

This clonotype was recorded many times. The V and J genes are TRBV7-6 and TRBJ2-3, with D possibly called TRBD1 or TRBD2 (5 bases each). The germline V and J ends were trimmed by 1 base and 6 bases, with 11 bases remaining between them. Germline V lookup: CDR1 SGHVS, CDR2 FNYEAQ. CDR3 length: 14 amino acids. For the CDR3, the DNA is TGTGCCAGCAGCTTAGGGTCAGGGACCGATACGCAGTATTTT. Its protein product is CASSLGSGTDTQYF.

Points on this clonotype: In this CDR3 the conserved last residue, phenylalanine or tryptophan, is missing, so a read error is likely. No DNA is shown, since the ends of the CDR3 on it are uncertain; the CDR3 is the one TCRdb lists. This chain links TRBV12-3 or TRBV12-4 with TRBJ2-1; the table's D call, TRBD1, has no DNA check behind it. The CDR3 extends over 11 residues, inclusive of both ends. The chain's CDR3 is CASRLDRDLSL.

In this sample, this clonotype turned up a few times. The chain has TRBV5-6 and TRBJ2-7; D is ambiguous. V was clipped by 4 bases and J by 2 bases, with 19 bases between them. In germline, CDR1 is SGHDT, CDR2 YYEEEE. The CDR3 consists of 16 residues. The CDR3 sequence is CASSPPPSREAYEQYF. The CDR3 region has the DNA TGTGCCAGCAGCCCCCCACCGAGTAGGGAAGCCTACGAGCAGTACTTC.

In this sample, this clonotype turned up many times. This chain connects TRBV28 to TRBJ2-5, with D perhaps matching TRBD1 or TRBD2 (7 bases each). V lost 4 bases and J lost 7, with 19 bases in between. This CDR3 spans 15 amino acids. The germline V gene has CDR1 MDHEN and CDR2 SYDVKM. The CDR3: CASSSDLRGRGTQYF. CDR3 nucleotides: TGTGCCAGCAGTTCTGACCTCAGGGGGAGGGGGACCCAGTACTTC.

This clonotype has ten or more counts. The V and J genes are TRBV12-3 or TRBV12-4 and TRBJ2-1; possibly TRBD2 for D (5 bases). The CDR3 is made up of 12 amino acids. Trimming took 5 bases from V and 8 from J, leaving 10 bases between them. The CDR3 loop reads CASSHEEDEQFF. The CDR3 region has the DNA TGTGCCAGCAGTCACGAGGAGGATGAGCAGTTCTTC.

In its sample, this clonotype was seen many times. The chain has TRBV19 and TRBJ2-1; D may be TRBD2 (5 bases). Trimming took off 3 bases at V and 3 bases at J, with 6 bases between the two ends. CDR3 length: 13 residues. CDR1 is LNHDA, CDR2 SQIVND, per germline (reference sequence). This CDR3 is CASSIRDYNEQFF. The CDR3 nucleotides are TGTGCCAGTAGTATCCGGGACTACAATGAGCAGTTCTTC.

This clonotype was observed at least ten times. The CDR3, as DNA: TGCGCCAGCAGCTTGGACCCTTATGGTGAGCAGTTCTTC. This codes for CASSLDPYGEQFF. The chain couples TRBV5-1 to TRBJ2-1, with D unclear. Trimming stripped 0 bases from V and 9 bases from J, with 10 bases between. The CDR3 contains 13 residues. Germline CDR1 reads SGHRS; CDR2 reads YFSETQ.

This clonotype was picked up many times. The rearrangement uses TRBV20-1 and TRBJ2-7, with 8 bases that match TRBD2. The V gene's germline CDR1 is DFQATT and CDR2 SNEGSKA (reference sequence). The junction had 5 bases not matched to a gene; V was cut back by 1 base and J by 3 bases. The CDR3 totals 14 residues. CDR3: CSARAGGRLYEQYF. CDR3 in DNA: TGCAGTGCTAGAGCCGGCGGGAGGCTCTACGAGCAGTACTTC.

V is TRBV2 and J is TRBJ2-7; a possible D gene is TRBD2 (5 bases). Germline V gives CDR1 SNHLY, CDR2 FYNNEI. CDR3 length equals 13 residues. Here the CDR3 DNA reads TGTACCTTCTCTCGGGGAAACCTGTACGAGCAGTACTTC. Its protein product is CTFSRGNLYEQYF.

This clonotype was found many times. The chain links TRBV5-1 to TRBJ2-3, with D possibly TRBD1 on 5 matching bases. V was trimmed by 5 bases and J by 3 bases, leaving 13 bases between them. The CDR3 extends over 14 amino acids. Germline CDR1 and CDR2: SGHRS and YFSETQ. The CDR3 sequence is CASSYRQGTDTQYF. The CDR3 nucleotides are TGCGCCAGCAGTTATCGGCAGGGTACAGATACGCAGTATTTT.

Many counts were recorded for this clonotype. The chain combines TRBV10-1 with TRBJ2-3, with D uncertain. Trimming took 4 bases from V and 3 from J, leaving 17 bases between them. The CDR3 has 16 residues. Per germline, CDR1 WNHNN and CDR2 SYGVQD (reference sequence). The CDR3 sequence is CASSGGAPYGTDTQYF. The CDR3 nucleotides are TGCGCCAGCAGTGGCGGAGCGCCTTACGGGACAGATACGCAGTATTTT.

This clonotype was picked up many times. V usage is TRBV7-2 and J usage is TRBJ2-3; D may be TRBD2 (6 bases). This CDR3 has 15 residues. From germline, CDR1 is SGHTA and CDR2 FQGNSA. Between the trimmed V and J ends, which lost 4 bases and 2 bases, there was a span of 13 bases. The CDR3 is CASSSTSTLTDTQYF. As DNA, the CDR3 is TGTGCCAGCAGCTCGACTAGTACCCTCACAGATACGCAGTATTTT.

This clonotype was seen a few times. The chain combines TRBV6-2 or TRBV6-3 with TRBJ2-3; D is uncertain. CDR3 length: 13 residues. Looked up from germline, CDR1 is MNHEY and CDR2 is SVGEGT. Deletions cut 1 base from V and 1 base from J, with 3 bases between. CDR3 residues: CASSYYRTDTQYF. CDR3 DNA sequence: TGTGCCAGCAGTTACTACCGCACAGATACGCAGTATTTT.

This clonotype was observed at least ten times. V gene TRBV6-1 combines with J gene TRBJ2-1, with D possibly TRBD2 on 6 matching bases. Germline V gives CDR1 MNHNS, CDR2 SASEGT. The CDR3 sequence is 16 residues long. V lost 5 bases and J 0 bases, leaving 14 bases between the germline ends. DNA for the CDR3: TGTGCCAGCAGTCCCTTCCCGGGGGACTCCTACAATGAGCAGTTCTTC. This gives the protein CASSPFPGDSYNEQFF.